The sequence of this TCR beta chain was determined in a study of CD8 T cells in ankylosing spondylitis. The study, taken as a whole, reports: The study identified a TCR beta motif of several highly homologous variants that appeared characteristic of ankylosing spondylitis blood. Some of the motif variants had earlier been found in reactive arthritis patients' fluid and blood. Reported data indicate significant enrichment of disease-linked clones within matched ankylosing spondylitis synovial fluid.

Quantitative 5'-RACE with molecular barcodes produced the TCR beta libraries. TCRdb analysed the 5' RACE reads with MiXCR anew, one entry per CDR3 protein. The top ten hold 6.8% of the sample, which has a few hundred thousand distinct CDR3 sequences, about 12% seen once. On this clonotype: What it binds is unknown.

Germline loops: CDR1 SGHVS, CDR2 FQNEAQ. The V gene lost 2 bases and the J gene lost 6 bases, with 10 bases spanning the gap. The CDR3 spans 13 residues. This receptor was obtained from a male donor with ankylosing spondylitis. Sequenced input: blood, either unsorted or a sorted T cell fraction (not recorded which). This chain connects TRBV7-8 to TRBJ1-1; D gene ambiguous. This CDR3 is CASSLNLGPEAFF. The CDR3 DNA is TGTGCCAGCAGCTTAAATCTGGGTCCTGAAGCTTTCTTT.